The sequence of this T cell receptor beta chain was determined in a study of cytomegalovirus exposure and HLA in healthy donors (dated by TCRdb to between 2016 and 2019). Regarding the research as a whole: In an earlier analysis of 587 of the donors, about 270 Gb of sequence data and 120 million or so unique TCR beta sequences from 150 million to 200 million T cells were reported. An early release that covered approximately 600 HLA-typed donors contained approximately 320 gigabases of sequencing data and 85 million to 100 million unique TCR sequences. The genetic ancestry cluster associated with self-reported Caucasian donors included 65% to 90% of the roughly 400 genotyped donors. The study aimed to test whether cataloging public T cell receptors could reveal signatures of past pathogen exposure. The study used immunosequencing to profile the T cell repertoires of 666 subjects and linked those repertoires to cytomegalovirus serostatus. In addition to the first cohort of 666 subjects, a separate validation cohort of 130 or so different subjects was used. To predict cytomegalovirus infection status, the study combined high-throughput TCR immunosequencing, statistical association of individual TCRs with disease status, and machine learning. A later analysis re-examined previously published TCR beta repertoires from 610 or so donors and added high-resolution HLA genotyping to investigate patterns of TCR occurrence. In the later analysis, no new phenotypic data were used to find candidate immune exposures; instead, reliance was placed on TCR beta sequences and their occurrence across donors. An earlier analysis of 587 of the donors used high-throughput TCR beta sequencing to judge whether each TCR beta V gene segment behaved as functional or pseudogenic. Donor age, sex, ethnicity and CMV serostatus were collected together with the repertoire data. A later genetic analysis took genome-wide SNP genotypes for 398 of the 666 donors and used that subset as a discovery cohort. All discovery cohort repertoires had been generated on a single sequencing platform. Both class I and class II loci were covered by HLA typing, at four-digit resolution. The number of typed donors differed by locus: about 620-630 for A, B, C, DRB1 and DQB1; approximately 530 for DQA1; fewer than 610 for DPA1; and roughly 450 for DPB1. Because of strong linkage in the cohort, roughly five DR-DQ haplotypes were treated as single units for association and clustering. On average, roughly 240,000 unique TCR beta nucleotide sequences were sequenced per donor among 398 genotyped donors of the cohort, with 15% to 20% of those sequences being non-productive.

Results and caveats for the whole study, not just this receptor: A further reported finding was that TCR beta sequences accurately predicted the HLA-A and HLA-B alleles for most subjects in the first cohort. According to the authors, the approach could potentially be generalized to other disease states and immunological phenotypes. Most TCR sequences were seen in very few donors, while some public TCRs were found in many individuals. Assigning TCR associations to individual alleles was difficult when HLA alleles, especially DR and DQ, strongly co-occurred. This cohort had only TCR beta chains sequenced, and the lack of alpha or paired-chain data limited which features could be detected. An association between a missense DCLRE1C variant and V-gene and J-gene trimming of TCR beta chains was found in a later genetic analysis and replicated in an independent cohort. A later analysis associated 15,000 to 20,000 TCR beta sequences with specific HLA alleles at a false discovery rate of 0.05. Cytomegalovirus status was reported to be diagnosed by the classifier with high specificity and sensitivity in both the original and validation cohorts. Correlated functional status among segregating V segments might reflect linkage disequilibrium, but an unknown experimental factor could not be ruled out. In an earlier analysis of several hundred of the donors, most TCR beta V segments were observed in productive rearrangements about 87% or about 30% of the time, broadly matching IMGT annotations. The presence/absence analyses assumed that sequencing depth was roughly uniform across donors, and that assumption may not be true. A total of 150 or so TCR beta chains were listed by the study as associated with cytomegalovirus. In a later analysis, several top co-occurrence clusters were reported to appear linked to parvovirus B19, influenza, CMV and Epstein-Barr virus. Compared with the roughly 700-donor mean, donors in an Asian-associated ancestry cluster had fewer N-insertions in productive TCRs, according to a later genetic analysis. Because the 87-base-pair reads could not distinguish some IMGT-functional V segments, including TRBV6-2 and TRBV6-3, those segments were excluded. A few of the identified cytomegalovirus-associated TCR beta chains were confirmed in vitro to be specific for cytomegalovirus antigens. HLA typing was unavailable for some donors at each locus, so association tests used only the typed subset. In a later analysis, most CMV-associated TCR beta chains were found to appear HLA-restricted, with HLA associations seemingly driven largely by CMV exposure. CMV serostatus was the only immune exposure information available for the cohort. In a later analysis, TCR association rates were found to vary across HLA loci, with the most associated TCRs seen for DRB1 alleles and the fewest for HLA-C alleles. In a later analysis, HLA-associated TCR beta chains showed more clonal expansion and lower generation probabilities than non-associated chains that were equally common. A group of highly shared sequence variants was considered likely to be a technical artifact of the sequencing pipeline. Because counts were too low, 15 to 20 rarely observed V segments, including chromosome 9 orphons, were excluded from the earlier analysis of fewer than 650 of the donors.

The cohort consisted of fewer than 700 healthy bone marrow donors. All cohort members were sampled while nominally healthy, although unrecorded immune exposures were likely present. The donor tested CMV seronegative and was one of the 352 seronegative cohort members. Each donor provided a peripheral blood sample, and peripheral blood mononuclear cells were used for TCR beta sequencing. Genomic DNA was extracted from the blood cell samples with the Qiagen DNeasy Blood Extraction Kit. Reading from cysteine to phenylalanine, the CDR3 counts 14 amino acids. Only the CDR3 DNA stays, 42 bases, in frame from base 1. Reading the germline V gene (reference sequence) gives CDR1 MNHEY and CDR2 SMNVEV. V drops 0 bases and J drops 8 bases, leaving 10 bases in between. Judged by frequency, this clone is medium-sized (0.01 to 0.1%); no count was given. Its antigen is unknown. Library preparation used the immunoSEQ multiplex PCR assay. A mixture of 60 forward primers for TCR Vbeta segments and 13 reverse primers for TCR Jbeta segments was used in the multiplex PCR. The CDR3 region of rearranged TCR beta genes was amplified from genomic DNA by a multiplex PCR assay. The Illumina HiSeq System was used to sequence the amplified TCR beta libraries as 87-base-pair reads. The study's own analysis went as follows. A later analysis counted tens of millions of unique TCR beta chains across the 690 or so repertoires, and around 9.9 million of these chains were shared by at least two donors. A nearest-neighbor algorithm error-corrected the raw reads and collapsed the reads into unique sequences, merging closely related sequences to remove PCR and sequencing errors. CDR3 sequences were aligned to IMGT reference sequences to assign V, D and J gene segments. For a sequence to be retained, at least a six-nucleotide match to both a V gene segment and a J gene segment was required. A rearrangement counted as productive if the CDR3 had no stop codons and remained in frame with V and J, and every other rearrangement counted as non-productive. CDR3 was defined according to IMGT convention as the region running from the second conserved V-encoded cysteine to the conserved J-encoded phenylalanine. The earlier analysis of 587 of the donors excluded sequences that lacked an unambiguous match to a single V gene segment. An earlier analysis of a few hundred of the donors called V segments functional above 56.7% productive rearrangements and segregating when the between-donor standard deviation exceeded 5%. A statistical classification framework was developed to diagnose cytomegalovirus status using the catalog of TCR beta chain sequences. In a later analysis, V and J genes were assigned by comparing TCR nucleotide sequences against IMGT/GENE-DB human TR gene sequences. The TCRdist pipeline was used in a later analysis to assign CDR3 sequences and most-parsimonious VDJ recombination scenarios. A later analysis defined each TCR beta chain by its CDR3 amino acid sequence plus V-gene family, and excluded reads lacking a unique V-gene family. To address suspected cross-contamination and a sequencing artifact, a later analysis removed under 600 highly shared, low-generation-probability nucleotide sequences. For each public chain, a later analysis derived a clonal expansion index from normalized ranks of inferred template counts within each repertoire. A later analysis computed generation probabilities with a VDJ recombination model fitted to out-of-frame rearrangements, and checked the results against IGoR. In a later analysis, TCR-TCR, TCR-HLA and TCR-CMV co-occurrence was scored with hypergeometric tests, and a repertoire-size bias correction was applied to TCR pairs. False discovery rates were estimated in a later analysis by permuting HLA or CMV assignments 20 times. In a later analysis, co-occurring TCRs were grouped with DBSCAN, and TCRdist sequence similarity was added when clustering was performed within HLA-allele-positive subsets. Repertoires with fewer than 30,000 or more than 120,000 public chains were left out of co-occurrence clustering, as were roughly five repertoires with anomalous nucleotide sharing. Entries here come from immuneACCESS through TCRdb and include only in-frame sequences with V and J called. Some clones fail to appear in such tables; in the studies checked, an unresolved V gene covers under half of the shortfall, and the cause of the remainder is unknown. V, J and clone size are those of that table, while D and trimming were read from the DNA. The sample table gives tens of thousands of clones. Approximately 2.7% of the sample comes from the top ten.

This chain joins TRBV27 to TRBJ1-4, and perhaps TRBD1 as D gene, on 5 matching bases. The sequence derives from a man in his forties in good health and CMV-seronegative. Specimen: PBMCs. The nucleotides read TGTGCCAGCAGTTTATCGGGGGGGGACGAAAAACTGTTTTTT. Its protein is CASSLSGGDEKLFF.